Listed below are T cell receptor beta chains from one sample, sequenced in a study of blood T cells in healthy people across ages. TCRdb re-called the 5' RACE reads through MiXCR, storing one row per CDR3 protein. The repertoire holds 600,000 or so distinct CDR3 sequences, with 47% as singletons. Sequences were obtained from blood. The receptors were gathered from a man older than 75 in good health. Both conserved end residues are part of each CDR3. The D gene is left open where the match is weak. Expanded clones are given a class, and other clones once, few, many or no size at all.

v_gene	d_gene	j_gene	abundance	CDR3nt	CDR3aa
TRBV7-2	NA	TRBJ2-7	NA	TGTGCCAGCAGTCCTGGAATGGGCTTCACCTACGAGCAGTACTTC	CASSPGMGFTYEQYF
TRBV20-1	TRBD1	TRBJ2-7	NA	TGCAGTGCTAGGCGGGACAGGGGGCGGAACGAGCAGTACTTC	CSARRDRGRNEQYF
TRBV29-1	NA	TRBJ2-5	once	TGCAGCGTTGAATCGGGACACTATAGGGAGACCCAGTACTTC	CSVESGHYRETQYF
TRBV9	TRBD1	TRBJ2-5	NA	TGTGCCAGCAGCAGGGACAGCGCGCAGTACTTC	CASSRDSAQYF
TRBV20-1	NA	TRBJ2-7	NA	TGCAGTGCTAGAGATGCCCTAGGCCCCCTACAGTACGAGCAGTACTTC	CSARDALGPLQYEQYF
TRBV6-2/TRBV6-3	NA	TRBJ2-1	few	TGTGCCAGCAGTTCCCTGGAACAGAACTACAATGAGCAGTTCTTC	CASSSLEQNYNEQFF
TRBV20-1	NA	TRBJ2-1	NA	TGCAGTGCTAGCCCGTTTGACCCAGGGAGGCGGTTCTTC	CSASPFDPGRRFF
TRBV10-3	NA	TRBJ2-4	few	TGTGCCATCAGTCGGGCCGGGGAAAACATTCAGTACTTC	CAISRAGENIQYF
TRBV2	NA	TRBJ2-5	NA	TGTGCCACACGACAAGAGACCCAGTACTTC	CATRQETQYF
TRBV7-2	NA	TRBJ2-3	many	TGTGCCAGCAGCTTAGAGGGGGGGACAGATACGCAGTATTTT	CASSLEGGTDTQYF
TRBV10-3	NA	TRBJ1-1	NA	TGTGCCATCAGTGAGACTTCCGGGACGCTAGCTTTCTTT	CAISETSGTLAFF
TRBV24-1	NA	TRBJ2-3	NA	TGTGCCACGGCAGGGCGCGGGGATACGCAGTATTTT	CATAGRGDTQYF
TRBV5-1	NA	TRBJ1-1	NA	TGCGCCAGCAGCTTGGCAGGGGAGGAGACTGAAGCTTTCTTT	CASSLAGEETEAFF
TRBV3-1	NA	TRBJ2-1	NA	TGTGCCAGCAGCCACGTCGGGCAGGGGACCTACAATGAGCAGTTCTTC	CASSHVGQGTYNEQFF
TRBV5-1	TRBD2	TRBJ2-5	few	TGCGCCAGCAGCCCCACTAGCGGAGGGCCCCAAGAGACCCAGTACTTC	CASSPTSGGPQETQYF
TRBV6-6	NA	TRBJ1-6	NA	TGTGCCAGCAGCAGAGGGACGGCCAATTCACCCCTCCACTTT	CASSRGTANSPLHF
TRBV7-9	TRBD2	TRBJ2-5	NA	TGTGCCAGCAGCTTCCCGCGGGGGGTGGAAGAGACCCAGTACTTC	CASSFPRGVEETQYF
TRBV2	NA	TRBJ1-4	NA	TGTGCCAGCAGAAGAGGGATAACTAATGAAAAACTGTTTTTT	CASRRGITNEKLFF
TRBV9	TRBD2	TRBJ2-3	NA	TGTGCCAGCAGCAAAGGACTAGCGGGGGGGCCAGGTGCAGATACGCAGTATTTT	CASSKGLAGGPGADTQYF
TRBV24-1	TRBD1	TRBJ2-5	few	TGTGCCACCAGTGATTCGGGACAGGAGGAGACCCAGTACTTC	CATSDSGQEETQYF
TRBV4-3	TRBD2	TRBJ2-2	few	TGCGCCAGCAGCCAGGGAGCGGGAGGGAACACCGGGGAGCTGTTTTTT	CASSQGAGGNTGELFF
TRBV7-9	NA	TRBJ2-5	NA	TGTGCCAGCAGCCCCGACCCTGAGACCCAGTACTTC	CASSPDPETQYF
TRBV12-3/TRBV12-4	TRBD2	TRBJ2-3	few	TGTGCCAGCAGTTGCGGGAGTGAAAATACGCAGTATTTT	CASSCGSENTQYF
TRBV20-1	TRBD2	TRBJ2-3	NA	TGCAGCCTAGCGGGGGGGGGCACAGATACGCAGTATTTT	CSLAGGGTDTQYF
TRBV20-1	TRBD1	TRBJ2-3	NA	TGCAGTGCCCGCCCTGACAGGGTCCCAGATACGCAGTATTTT	CSARPDRVPDTQYF
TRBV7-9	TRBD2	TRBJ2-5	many	TGTGCCAGCAGCTTAGTTCCTAGCGGGGAGACCCAGTACTTC	CASSLVPSGETQYF
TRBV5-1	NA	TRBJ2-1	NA	TGCGCCAGCAGCCCCGGAAGTGACGGGACCACAAACAATGAGCAGTTCTTC	CASSPGSDGTTNNEQFF
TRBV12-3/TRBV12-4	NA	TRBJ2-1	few	TGTGCCAGCAGTAACAGGGAACCCCCCTACAATGAGCAGTTCTTC	CASSNREPPYNEQFF
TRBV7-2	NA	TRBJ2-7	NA	TGTGCCAGCAGCTTAGGACCAGGAGACATCTACGAGCAGTACTTC	CASSLGPGDIYEQYF
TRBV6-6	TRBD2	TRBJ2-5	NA	TGTGCCAGCAGCCACGGGACTAGGGATGAGCAGTACTTC	CASSHGTRDEQYF
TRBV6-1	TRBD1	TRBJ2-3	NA	TGTGCCAGCAGTGTGAGACAGGGGAGCACAGATACGCAGTATTTT	CASSVRQGSTDTQYF
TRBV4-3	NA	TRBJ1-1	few	TGCGCCAGCAGCCAGGGTAGGGGATTGAACACTGAAGCTTTCTTT	CASSQGRGLNTEAFF
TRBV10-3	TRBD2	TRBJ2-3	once	TGTGCCATCAGCCTAGCGGGAAACACAGATACGCAGTATTTT	CAISLAGNTDTQYF
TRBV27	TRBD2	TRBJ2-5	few	TGTGCCAGCAGTTCCTTCGGGACTAAAGAGACCCAGTACTTC	CASSSFGTKETQYF
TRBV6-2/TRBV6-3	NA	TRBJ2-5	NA	TGTGCCAGCAGTCATCGACAGAGACTGTACCAAGAGACCCAGTACTTC	CASSHRQRLYQETQYF
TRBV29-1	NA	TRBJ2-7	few	TGCAGCGTTCGGGGAGCTTCCTACGAGCAGTACTTC	CSVRGASYEQYF
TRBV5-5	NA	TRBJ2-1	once	TGTGCCAGCAGCAGTAGGACTACGAGCTCCTACAATGAGCAGTTCTTC	CASSSRTTSSYNEQFF
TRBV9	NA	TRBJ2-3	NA	TGTGCCAGCAGCGTAGATGTGGGGGGGCCCGCAGATACGCAGTATTTT	CASSVDVGGPADTQYF
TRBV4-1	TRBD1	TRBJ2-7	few	TGCGCCAGCAGCCACCCAGGGGACAGTTCCTACGAGCAGTACTTC	CASSHPGDSSYEQYF
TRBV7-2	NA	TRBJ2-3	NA	TGTGCCAGCAGCTTAGAGCACCTAAAGAGCCCAATTCCAGATACGCAGTATTTT	CASSLEHLKSPIPDTQYF
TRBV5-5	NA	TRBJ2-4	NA	TGTGCCAGCAGCTTGGAGGTTACAGGGATAGCCAAAAACATTCAGTACTTC	CASSLEVTGIAKNIQYF
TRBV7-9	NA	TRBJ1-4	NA	TGTGCCAGCAGTGCGAGGGGCTACGAAAAACTGTTTTTT	CASSARGYEKLFF
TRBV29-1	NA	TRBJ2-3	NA	TGCAGCGTTGAAGTCCCACCTACCGGGGGCGGGGGACCCACAGATACGCAGTATTTT	CSVEVPPTGGGGPTDTQYF
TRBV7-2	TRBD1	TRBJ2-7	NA	TGTGCCAGCAGCGGGGGGACAGGCGGACGGTACGAGCAGTACTTC	CASSGGTGGRYEQYF
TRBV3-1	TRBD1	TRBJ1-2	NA	TGTGCCAGCAGCCAAGTCATCGGGACAGGCTATGGCTACACCTTC	CASSQVIGTGYGYTF
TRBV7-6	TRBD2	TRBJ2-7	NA	TGTGCCAGCAGCTTAAGGGCGGGGGGCCCCTACGAGCAGTACTTC	CASSLRAGGPYEQYF